This TCR beta chain was retrieved from a study of T cell changes during pregnancy in multiple sclerosis. The CDR3 spans 15 residues. V was shortened by 3 bases and J by 1 base, with 11 bases between the two germline ends. Germline lookup yields CDR1 SGDLS and CDR2 YYNGEE. TCRdb keeps only in-frame clones here, not all; method: immunoSEQ multiplex PCR. The repertoire holds 40,000 or so clones, with approximately 93% as singletons. The receptor was isolated from a female donor with multiple sclerosis, enrolled in a pregnancy study. The gene calls are TRBV9 and TRBJ2-1; D is possibly TRBD2 (5 bases). The sequencing used CD8+ T cells from peripheral blood mononuclear cells, collected in the third trimester of pregnancy. The DNA of the CDR3 is TGTGCCAGCAGCGAGAGTACGGGGTCCTACAATGAGCAGTTCTTC. This codes for CASSESTGSYNEQFF.